The 22 T cell receptor beta chains presented below share a single source sample, sequenced in a study of T cells after yellow fever vaccination. TCRdb re-called the 5' RACE reads with MiXCR, one entry per CDR3 protein. The sample lists approximately 180,000 distinct CDR3 sequences, approximately 6.2% occurring once. The specimen comprised CD4+ T cells sorted from PBMCs, sampled on the day of the first yellow fever vaccination. The source of these receptors is a man aged 18 to 30 who received the YFV17D yellow fever vaccine.

The chain combines TRBV29-1 with TRBJ1-2, with 8 bases identical to TRBD1. This CDR3 contains 13 residues. With V trimmed by 0 bases and J by 8 bases, 5 bases remained unmatched. Germline-derived CDR1 and CDR2 are SQVTM and ANQGSEA. CDR3 amino acids: CSVEDPGGRGYTF. The CDR3 region has the DNA TGCAGCGTTGAAGATCCAGGGGGCAGGGGCTACACCTTC.

The chain employs TRBV7-8 and TRBJ2-7, with D possibly TRBD1 on 6 matching bases. V was pared by 1 base and J by 4 bases, with 11 bases between. Per germline, CDR1 SGHVS and CDR2 FQNEAQ. The CDR3 consists of 14 residues. CDR3 sequence: CASSLGTEFYEQYV. CDR3 in DNA: TGTGCCAGCAGCTTAGGGACAGAATTTTACGAGCAGTACGTC.

This clonotype appeared many times. The genes are TRBV6-2 or TRBV6-3 and TRBJ2-2; 10 positions agree with TRBD1. Germline V lookup: CDR1 MNHEY, CDR2 SVGEGT. This CDR3 is 21 amino acids long. V shed 0 bases, J shed 1 base, and the junction held 14 bases outside the gene matches. The CDR3: CASSYSLTGGAGRRNTGELFF. The DNA of the CDR3 is TGTGCCAGCAGTTACTCCCTGACAGGGGGCGCTGGGAGAAGGAACACCGGGGAGCTGTTTTTT.

This clonotype was observed a handful of times. This rearrangement joins TRBV19 to TRBJ2-3, with D possibly being TRBD1 or TRBD2 (5 bases each). V was pared by 6 bases and J by 0 bases, with 13 bases between. Germline values: CDR1 LNHDA, CDR2 SQIVND (reference sequence). This CDR3 has 15 residues. CDR3 sequence (DNA): TGTGCCAGTAGATCCGGGACCAAGAGCACAGATACGCAGTATTTT. It encodes CASRSGTKSTDTQYF. Looking up the rest from reference TRBV19 and TRBJ2-3 gives the full variable domain: DGGITQSPKYLFRKEGQNVTLSCEQNLNHDAMYWYRQDPGQGLRLIYYSQIVNDFQKGDIAEGYSVSREKKESFPLTVTSAQKNPTAFYLCASRSGTKSTDTQYFGPGTRLTVL.

This clonotype has a handful of counts. The chain joins TRBV20-1 to TRBJ1-5; D is perhaps TRBD1 (6 bases). V lost 6 bases and J 1 base, leaving 10 bases between the germline ends. The CDR3 runs 13 residues. Germline values: CDR1 DFQATT, CDR2 SNEGSKA (reference sequence). The CDR3 DNA sequence: TGCAGTGCCGGGGGGGCCAGCAATCAGCCCCAGCATTTT. This gives the protein CSAGGASNQPQHF.

This clonotype was recorded a few times. J is TRBJ1-3 and V is TRBV7-2, with 7 nucleotides matching TRBD1. With 1 base clipped from V and 3 bases from J, the junction kept 3 bases outside the gene matches. CDR3 length equals 15 residues. The germline CDR1 and CDR2 sequences are SGHTA and FQGNSA. CDR3 in amino acids: CASSLVTGVGNTIYF. CDR3 nucleotide sequence: TGTGCCAGCAGCTTAGTAACAGGGGTTGGAAACACCATATATTTT.

The sample holds many counts of this clonotype. This chain joins TRBV12-3 or TRBV12-4 and TRBJ1-1; unclear D gene. This CDR3 comprises 14 residues. Deletions cut 4 bases from V and 1 base from J, with 10 bases between. The CDR3 spells CASSSRRTNTEAFF. CDR3 bases: TGTGCCAGCAGTTCTCGGCGAACGAACACTGAAGCTTTCTTT.

This clonotype has just a few counts. The gene calls are TRBV15 and TRBJ2-1; 10 nucleotides agree with TRBD2. The CDR3 is 16 amino acids. Losses at the gene ends were 0 bases for V and 8 bases for J; bases not matched to a gene: 7. Looked up from germline, CDR1 is LNHNV and CDR2 is YYDKDF (reference sequence). The CDR3 spells CATSRDPSGGAYEQFF. The CDR3 DNA follows: TGTGCCACCAGCAGAGATCCCAGCGGGGGGGCTTATGAGCAGTTCTTC. The complete variable domain, with remaining parts taken from reference TRBV15 and TRBJ2-1, reads DAMVIQNPRYQVTQFGKPVTLSCSQTLNHNVMYWYQQKSSQAPKLLFHYYDKDFNNEADTPDNFQSRRPNTSFCFLDIRSPGLGDTAMYLCATSRDPSGGAYEQFFGPGTRLTVL.

The chain is built from TRBV19 and TRBJ2-2, with a tentative D call TRBD2 (6 bases). V dropped 6 bases and J dropped 1 base, with 9 bases sitting between them. Germline CDR1 is LNHDA and CDR2 is SQIVND (reference sequence). CDR3 length: 14 residues. The CDR3 bases are TGTGCCAGTAGCCGGGGGAGGAACACCGGGGAGCTGTTTTTT. Protein sequence: CASSRGRNTGELFF.

Many counts were recorded for this clonotype. The V call is TRBV11-2, the J call TRBJ2-2, with TRBD1 identical over 7 bases. This CDR3 comprises 14 residues. CDR1 is SGHAT and CDR2 is FQNNGV in the germline V gene. Trimming at V came to 6 bases and at J to 7 bases, leaving 8 bases not matched to a gene. For the CDR3, the DNA is TGTGCCAGCAGACAATCAGGGGGAATCGGGGAGCTGTTTTTT. This sequence encodes CASRQSGGIGELFF.

This clonotype was seen more than once but under ten times. The rearrangement links TRBV7-3 to TRBJ2-5, with TRBD1 matching 9 bases. CDR3 length: 16 amino acids. Per the germline V gene, CDR1 is SGHTA and CDR2 is FQGTGA. With V trimmed by 1 base and J by 2 bases, 5 bases remained unmatched. CDR3 loop: CASSLMGQGGQETQYF. The CDR3 nucleotides read TGTGCCAGCAGCTTAATGGGACAGGGAGGTCAAGAGACCCAGTACTTC.

At least ten counts were recorded for this clonotype. This rearrangement joins TRBV3-1 to TRBJ1-1; D is undetermined. Trimming removed 3 bases at V and 0 bases at J, with 8 bases between. This CDR3 is 14 amino acids long. Germline CDR1 and CDR2: LGHDT and YNNKEL (reference sequence). The CDR3 bases are TGTGCCAGCAGCCAGGCCAAGGTGAACACTGAAGCTTTCTTT. The encoded protein is CASSQAKVNTEAFF.

This clonotype was counted only a few times. The chain's CDR3 is CASSEDRPLFF. The CDR3 coding sequence is TGTGCCAGCAGCGAAGACAGGCCGCTGTTTTTT. The V and J genes are TRBV21-1 and TRBJ1-4; the table gives TRBD1 as D, unverified against the DNA. TRBV21-1 is noted as a pseudogene. This CDR3 contains 11 residues.

At least ten counts were recorded for this clonotype. This rearrangement joins TRBV7-6 to TRBJ2-4, with 14 nucleotides matching TRBD2. Germline-derived CDR1 and CDR2 are SGHVS and FNYEAQ. V lost 5 bases, J lost 10 bases, and 1 base stayed unmatched. CDR3 length: 13 amino acids. The DNA for the CDR3 is TGTGCCAGCAGCGGACTAGCGGGGGGTATTCAGTACTTC. The encoded protein is CASSGLAGGIQYF.

In this sample, this clonotype turned up a few times. The chain employs TRBV5-8 and TRBJ1-1; D is undetermined. This CDR3 spans 11 amino acids. V lost 0 bases and J lost 11, with 8 bases in between. CDR1 SGHTS and CDR2 YDEGEE come from the germline V gene. The CDR3 reads CASSLERRAFF. CDR3 sequence (DNA): TGTGCCAGCAGCTTGGAACGAAGGGCTTTCTTT. Together with reference TRBV5-8 and TRBJ1-1, the CDR3 gives the full variable domain: EAGVTQSPTHLIKTRGQQATLRCSPISGHTSVYWYQQALGLGLQFLLWYDEGEERNRGNFPPRFSGRQFPNYSSELNVNALELEDSALYLCASSLERRAFFGQGTRLTVV.

This clonotype was found many times. This sequence joins TRBV19 and TRBJ1-2, with a tentative D call TRBD1 (5 bases). Looked up from germline, CDR1 is LNHDA and CDR2 is SQIVND (reference sequence). This CDR3 spans 12 amino acids. Trimming shortened V by 5 bases and J by 6 bases, and 10 bases separated the two germline ends. As DNA, the CDR3 is TGTGCCAGTAGTCTGGGACCGAATGGCTACACCTTC. Its protein is CASSLGPNGYTF.

This clonotype has only a few counts. V usage is TRBV9 and J usage is TRBJ2-7; D could derive from TRBD1 or TRBD2 (5 bases each). With 3 bases removed from V and 3 bases from J, the gap between germline ends came to 13 bases. Germline lookup yields CDR1 SGDLS and CDR2 YYNGEE. The CDR3 extends over 14 amino acids. The CDR3 here is CASSGGGPNYEQYF. The CDR3 bases are TGTGCCAGCAGCGGTGGGGGTCCGAACTACGAGCAGTACTTC. Looking up the rest from reference TRBV9 and TRBJ2-7 gives the full variable domain: DSGVTQTPKHLITATGQRVTLRCSPRSGDLSVYWYQQSLDQGLQFLIQYYNGEERAKGNILERFSAQQFPDLHSELNLSSLELGDSALYFCASSGGGPNYEQYFGPGTRLTVT.

The chain employs TRBV12-3 or TRBV12-4 and TRBJ1-1; D gene uncertain. The CDR3 sequence is 10 residues long. Trimming cost V 6 bases and J 4 bases, with 3 bases left between them. The CDR3 DNA follows: TGTGCCAGCAGCTCCACTGAAGCTTTCTTT. Translated: CASSSTEAFF.

Of note for this clonotype: Possible read error: a much larger clone is one base away. The CDR3 spells CASSSGTGNSYEQYV. The CDR3 DNA reads as TGTGCCAGCAGTTCCGGGACTGGAAACTCCTACGAGCAGTACGTC. The chain carries TRBV7-3 and TRBJ2-7; possibly TRBD2 for D (6 bases). The CDR3 consists of 15 residues. V lost 6 bases, J lost 0 bases, and 15 bases lay in between. Germline CDR1 and CDR2: SGHTA and FQGTGA.

This clonotype was detected only a few times. One end of the junction fails to match germline, which may point to a read error. V and J are TRBV5-1 and TRBJ2-6; either TRBD1 or TRBD2 may supply D (5 bases each). Germline V lookup: CDR1 SGHRS, CDR2 YFSETQ. This CDR3 contains 16 residues. CDR3 protein: CASSLAGTSGANVLTF. The CDR3 nucleotides are TGTGCCAGCAGCTTAGCTGGGACCTCTGGGGCCAACGTCCTGACTTTC.

There are many counts of this clonotype. V is TRBV18 and J is TRBJ2-5; 7 bases fit TRBD1. Germline V lookup: CDR1 KGHSH, CDR2 LQKENI. Trimming at V came to 3 bases and at J to 5 bases, leaving 9 bases not matched to a gene. The CDR3 loop spans 15 amino acids. The DNA for the CDR3 is TGTGCCAGCTCACCCAACAGGGGTGGTTCTGAGACCCAGTACTTC. It translates to CASSPNRGGSETQYF.

The V and J genes are TRBV11-3 and TRBJ1-2, with D unresolved. Germline loops: CDR1 SGHNT, CDR2 YENEEA. There are 13 residues in the CDR3. Deletions cut 5 bases from V and 8 bases from J, with 15 bases between. For the CDR3, the DNA is TGTGCCAGCAGCCACGGTCTACGATCGGGCTACACCTTC. It is translated as CASSHGLRSGYTF.